This T cell receptor beta chain is from a study of naive and memory T cell subsets. Broader study findings: The power law exponent of TCR abundance differed between naive and memory cells. Especially in CD8 cells, naive repertoires contained a few larger clonotypes, possibly CD45RA-re-expressing memory cells.

Two oligonucleotides, mixed equimolar, formed the beta constant-region primer covering TRBC1 and TRBC2. Ligated cDNA was amplified by four rounds of PCR with nested alpha and beta constant-region primers and SP2. An oligonucleotide with the SP2 primer and a 12-nucleotide UMI was ligated to the cDNA 3' end. TCRdb fed the UMI-ligation and nested PCR reads into MiXCR, producing one record per CDR3 protein. The table lists under 150,000 distinct CDR3 sequences, approximately 20% of them singletons. The CDR3 is 11 residues long. The V gene's germline CDR1 is DFQATT and CDR2 SNEGSKA (reference sequence). This clonotype was seen only a few times. The antigen is not known.

V usage is TRBV20-1 and J usage is TRBJ1-1; D may be TRBD1 (5 bases). This TCR was recovered from a human donor in good health. The sequencing sample was made of naive CD8+ T cells from blood. The CDR3 DNA follows: TGCAGAGCCGCAGGGTCCCCTGAAGCTTTCTTT. Translated, it gives CRAAGSPEAFF.